This TCR beta chain was recovered during a study of breast tumors, draining lymph nodes, adjacent tissues. Study conclusions and caveats: Data only fit, rather than demonstrated, lymph node origin of most tumor T cells. Luminal-like breast cancer showed significantly higher tumor–nontumor repertoire similarity than basal-like.

On this clonotype: What it binds is unknown.

Each CDR3 protein gets one entry after TCRdb re-called the multiplex PCR reads with MiXCR. The table has tens of thousands of distinct CDR3 sequences, approximately 57% seen once; the top ten hold roughly 18%. The CDR3 totals 13 residues. The germline V gene has CDR1 SGHVS and CDR2 FNYEAQ. V gave up 2 bases and J gave up 8 bases; unmatched junction bases: 4. The receptor was derived from a female donor with breast cancer. Some clones in this sample may be carry-over from other donors' samples. The chain recombines TRBV7-6 with TRBJ1-2, with 8 bases identical to TRBD1. Input material: breast tumor tissue. CDR3 protein: CASSLTTGDGYTF. The CDR3 coding sequence is TGTGCCAGCAGCTTAACGACAGGGGACGGCTACACCTTC.